Following are 21 T cell receptor beta chains from one sample sequenced in a study of blood T cell repertoires in COVID-19. The protocol was immunoSEQ multiplex PCR, while the TCRdb copy is restricted to in-frame clones and leaves out a portion. The sample has 130,000 to 150,000 clones, around 90% seen once; the top ten hold over 4%. Sequencing was performed on PBMCs or T cells enriched from blood (not recorded which). The receptors were sampled from a woman aged 40 to 50 who had been exposed to COVID-19.

V gene TRBV12-3 or TRBV12-4 combines with J gene TRBJ2-1; D call uncertain. V was shortened by 0 bases and J by 6 bases, with 6 bases between the two germline ends. The length of the CDR3 is 13 residues. This chain's CDR3 is CASSLASSNEQFF. The CDR3 nucleotides are TGTGCCAGCAGTTTAGCTTCTAGCAATGAGCAGTTCTTC.

This clone was seen only a few times. V is TRBV19 and J is TRBJ1-1; possible D gene TRBD1, 6 bases. CDR1 LNHDA and CDR2 SQIVND come from the germline V gene (reference sequence). The CDR3 runs to 13 residues. Trimming shortened V by 5 bases and J by 2 bases, and 9 bases separated the two germline ends. In nucleotides, the CDR3 is TGTGCCAGTAGTTGGGGGCGCAACACTGAAGCTTTCTTT. Translated: CASSWGRNTEAFF. Full variable domain (rest looked up from reference TRBV19 and TRBJ1-1): DGGITQSPKYLFRKEGQNVTLSCEQNLNHDAMYWYRQDPGQGLRLIYYSQIVNDFQKGDIAEGYSVSREKKESFPLTVTSAQKNPTAFYLCASSWGRNTEAFFGQGTRLTVV.

In its sample, this clone was seen a few times. CDR3 residues: CASSQNPSGGAEKLFF. The CDR3 DNA sequence: TGCGCCAGCAGCCAAAATCCCTCCGGGGGAGCTGAAAAACTGTTTTTT. The rearrangement joins TRBV4-1 to TRBJ1-4; weak D call: TRBD1 (5 bases). The CDR3 contains 16 residues. V dropped 2 bases and J dropped 7 bases, with 17 bases sitting between them. Germline V gene lookup returns CDR1 MGHRA and CDR2 YSYEKL.

V usage is TRBV6-2 or TRBV6-3 and J usage is TRBJ1-1; D unresolved. The CDR3 spans 13 residues. The ends were cut back, 5 bases at V and 5 bases at J, with 12 bases in the middle. Germline V gene sequence: CDR1 MNHEY, CDR2 SVGEGT. CDR3 sequence: CASSLGRQTEAFF. As DNA, the CDR3 is TGTGCCAGCAGTCTAGGGAGGCAGACTGAAGCTTTCTTT.

The J gene is TRBJ2-7, the V gene TRBV4-1; 8 nucleotides line up with TRBD1. From germline, CDR1 is MGHRA and CDR2 YSYEKL. The CDR3 consists of 16 residues. J lost 1 base, V lost 4 bases, and 9 bases had no gene match. The CDR3 region has the DNA TGCGCCAGCAGCCCCGGGACAGGACAGGGTTCCTACGAGCAGTACTTC. This gives the protein CASSPGTGQGSYEQYF.

The chain recombines TRBV3-1 (or the pseudogene TRBV3-2) with TRBJ2-5; weak D call: TRBD2 (5 bases). V lost 0 bases and J lost 7, with 24 bases in between. The CDR3 length is 18 residues. Germline CDR1 reads LGHDT; CDR2 reads YNNKEL (reference sequence). The CDR3 coding sequence is TGTGCCAGCAGCCAAGAAGCATCTCATCGGCTAGGCAGCGGGACCCAGTACTTC. Its protein product is CASSQEASHRLGSGTQYF.

The CDR3 DNA reads TGTGCCAGTAGTAACCGGGACAGGGCCTACGAGCAGTACTTC. Residues: CASSNRDRAYEQYF. V usage is TRBV19 and J usage is TRBJ2-7; 9 bases are shared with TRBD1. The CDR3 runs to 14 residues. Trimming removed 4 bases from V and 2 bases from J; junction bases left unmatched: 3. Germline loops: CDR1 LNHDA, CDR2 SQIVND (reference sequence).

This rearrangement joins TRBV7-9 to TRBJ1-5; maybe TRBD1 (6 bases). CDR1 SEHNR and CDR2 FQNEAQ come from the germline V gene (reference sequence). V was pared by 5 bases and J by 3 bases, with 11 bases between. This CDR3 has 14 residues. The CDR3 protein is CASSATGNNQPQHF. CDR3 nucleotides: TGTGCCAGCAGCGCGACAGGTAACAATCAGCCCCAGCATTTT. Combining the CDR3 with reference TRBV7-9 and TRBJ1-5 gives the whole variable domain DTGVSQNPRHKITKRGQNVTFRCDPISEHNRLYWYRQTLGQGPEFLTYFQNEAQLEKSRLLSDRFSAERPKGSFSTLEIQRTEQGDSAMYLCASSATGNNQPQHFGDGTRLSIL.

The V gene is TRBV6-5, the J gene TRBJ2-2; tentative D call: TRBD2 (6 bases). CDR3 size: 15 residues. Germline V gives CDR1 MNHEY, CDR2 SVGAGI. V was trimmed by 3 bases and J by 4 bases, leaving 12 bases between them. The CDR3 bases are TGTGCCAGCAGTTATGGGGGGTCCGGCACCGGGGAGCTGTTTTTT. Protein sequence: CASSYGGSGTGELFF.

The chain combines TRBV28 with TRBJ1-2; TRBD1 aligns across 9 bases. The CDR3 has 14 amino acids. Per germline, CDR1 MDHEN and CDR2 SYDVKM. Trimming at V came to 5 bases and at J to 4 bases, leaving 5 bases not matched to a gene. The CDR3 here is CASSGQGIRYGYTF. The CDR3 region has the DNA TGTGCCAGCAGTGGACAGGGGATCCGCTATGGCTACACCTTC.

The chain is built from TRBV7-9 and TRBJ1-5; 9 bases fit TRBD1. Germline V CDR1 and CDR2: SEHNR, FQNEAQ (reference sequence). J lost 2 bases, V lost 5 bases, and 7 bases had no gene match. The CDR3 contains 16 residues. The CDR3 sequence is CASSAPDRGGNQPQHF. CDR3 DNA: TGTGCCAGCAGCGCACCGGACAGGGGTGGCAATCAGCCCCAGCATTTT.

The rearrangement joins TRBV5-4 to TRBJ1-2, with D tentatively TRBD1 (5 bases). Germline CDR1 reads SGHNT; CDR2 reads YYREEE (reference sequence). The CDR3 loop spans 13 amino acids. V lost 0 bases to trimming and J lost 6 bases, with 9 bases between them. CDR3 amino acids: CASSLDGQDGYTF. DNA of the CDR3: TGTGCCAGCAGCTTGGACGGACAAGATGGCTACACCTTC. Supplemented by reference TRBV5-4 and TRBJ1-2, the full variable domain reads ETGVTQSPTHLIKTRGQQVTLRCSSQSGHNTVSWYQQALGQGPQFIFQYYREEENGRGNFPPRFSGLQFPNYSSELNVNALELDDSALYLCASSLDGQDGYTFGSGTRLTVV.

The chain recombines TRBV6-5 with TRBJ2-1, with D maybe TRBD2 (5 bases). The V and J ends lost 7 bases and 3 bases respectively, with 13 bases between them. The CDR3 consists of 14 residues. The germline V gene has CDR1 MNHEY and CDR2 SVGAGI. In DNA, the CDR3 is TGTGCCAGCACCGGATCGGGAATCTACAATGAGCAGTTCTTC. It yields the protein CASTGSGIYNEQFF.

The J gene is TRBJ2-3, the V gene TRBV9, with TRBD2 matching 10 bases. This CDR3 has 15 amino acids. The junction had 5 bases not matched to a gene; V was cut back by 3 bases and J by 4 bases. Germline-derived CDR1 and CDR2 are SGDLS and YYNGEE. The CDR3 region has the DNA TGTGCCAGCAGCGAGAAGACTAGCGGGTCAGATACGCAGTATTTT. It is translated as CASSEKTSGSDTQYF.

The rearrangement joins TRBV6-2 or TRBV6-3 to TRBJ2-7; D call uncertain. The V gene lost 5 bases and the J gene lost 3 bases, with 17 bases spanning the gap. Looked up from germline, CDR1 is MNHEY and CDR2 is SVGEGT. There are 15 residues in the CDR3. This CDR3 is CASSHYAPTSYEQYF. The DNA for the CDR3 is TGTGCCAGCAGTCACTATGCTCCCACAAGCTACGAGCAGTACTTC.

The rearrangement uses TRBV24-1 and TRBJ1-2; possibly TRBD1 for D (5 bases). The CDR3 is made up of 12 amino acids. Per the germline V gene, CDR1 is KGHDR and CDR2 is SFDVKD. Trimming shortened V by 9 bases and J by 6 bases, and 13 bases separated the two germline ends. CDR3 sequence (DNA): TGTGCCACCTGGGACTTCGAGCATGGCTACACCTTC. This translates into CATWDFEHGYTF.

The gene calls are TRBV6-5 and TRBJ2-7, with D possibly TRBD1 on 6 matching bases. Per germline, CDR1 MNHEY and CDR2 SVGAGI. The CDR3 contains 15 residues. The V end lost 6 bases, the J end lost 2 bases, and 17 bases lay between the germline ends. The CDR3 sequence: CASRVRDKTTYEQYF. Here the CDR3 DNA reads TGTGCCAGCAGAGTAAGGGACAAAACTACCTACGAGCAGTACTTC.

The chain joins TRBV28 to TRBJ1-1; D unresolved. V lost 1 base to trimming and J lost 6 bases, with 9 bases between them. The CDR3 runs 13 residues. CDR1 is MDHEN and CDR2 is SYDVKM in the germline V gene. DNA for the CDR3: TGTGCCAGCAGTTTATCTCGCACAGCTGAAGCTTTCTTT. Translated, it gives CASSLSRTAEAFF.

This sequence joins TRBV19 and TRBJ2-4, with TRBD2 as a possible D gene (7 bases). Germline lookup yields CDR1 LNHDA and CDR2 SQIVND (reference sequence). The CDR3 is 20 residues long. The ends were cut back, 0 bases at V and 0 bases at J, with 21 bases in the middle. The CDR3 loop is CASSIDLRGGGTLAKNIQYF. The CDR3 nucleotides read TGTGCCAGTAGTATAGATTTAAGGGGAGGGGGGACATTAGCCAAAAACATTCAGTACTTC.

J is TRBJ2-7 and V is TRBV4-2, with D maybe TRBD2 (6 bases). The CDR3 runs 15 residues. Germline CDR1 and CDR2: LGHNA and YNFKEQ. The V and J ends lost 0 bases and 6 bases respectively, with 15 bases between them. The CDR3: CASSQELREAREQYF. DNA for the CDR3: TGTGCCAGCAGCCAAGAACTAAGGGAGGCCCGCGAGCAGTACTTC.

The rearrangement uses TRBV10-3 and TRBJ1-1, with D possibly matching TRBD1 (5 bases). Trimming pared 9 bases from V and 3 bases from J, leaving 14 bases between. The CDR3 covers 13 residues. Germline V gene lookup returns CDR1 ENHRY and CDR2 SYGVKD. The CDR3 region is CAISSGGDTEAFF. In nucleotides, the CDR3 is TGTGCCATTTCGTCTGGGGGGGACACTGAAGCTTTCTTT.